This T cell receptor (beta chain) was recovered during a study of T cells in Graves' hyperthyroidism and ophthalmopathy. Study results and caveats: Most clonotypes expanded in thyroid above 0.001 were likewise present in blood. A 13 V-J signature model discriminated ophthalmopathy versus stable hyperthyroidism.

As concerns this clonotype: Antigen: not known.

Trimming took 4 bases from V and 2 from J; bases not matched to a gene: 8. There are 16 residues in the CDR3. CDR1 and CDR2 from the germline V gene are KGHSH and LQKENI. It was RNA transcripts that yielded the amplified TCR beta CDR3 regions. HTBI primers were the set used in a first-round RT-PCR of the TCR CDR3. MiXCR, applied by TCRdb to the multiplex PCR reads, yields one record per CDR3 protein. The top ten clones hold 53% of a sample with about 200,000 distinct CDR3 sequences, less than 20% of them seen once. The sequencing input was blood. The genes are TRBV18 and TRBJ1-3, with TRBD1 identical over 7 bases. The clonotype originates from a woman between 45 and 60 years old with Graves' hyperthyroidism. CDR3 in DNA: TGTGCCAGCTCACAAACGGGACAGCTTACTGGAAACACCATATATTTT. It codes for CASSQTGQLTGNTIYF. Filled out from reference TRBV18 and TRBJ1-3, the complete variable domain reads NAGVMQNPRHLVRRRGQEARLRCSPMKGHSHVYWYRQLPEEGLKFMVYLQKENIIDESGMPKERFSAEFPKEGPSILRIQQVVRGDSAAYFCASSQTGQLTGNTIYFGEGSWLTVV.